Listed below are T cell receptor beta chains from one sample, sequenced in a study of blood T cell repertoires in COVID-19. Data came from immunoSEQ multiplex PCR; TCRdb stores just in-frame clones and leaves some out. The data hold about 88,000 clones, with around three quarters observed a single time. Sequencing used peripheral blood. These receptors all come from a woman aged 55-70 years in a cohort sampled during active or convalescent COVID-19. Both conserved end residues are trimmed from each CDR3.

v_gene	j_gene	CDR3aa
TRBV7-9	TRBJ2-1	ASSSDREYNEQF
TRBV25-1	TRBJ2-7	ASSDRWLRVSSYEQY
TRBV6-5	TRBJ1-2	ASSLQTGDYGYT
TRBV5-1	TRBJ2-5	ASSLAGGGGETQY
TRBV9	TRBJ1-1	ASSLRGNPNTEAF
TRBV7-6	TRBJ2-5	ASSTTSGGAQLEETQY
TRBV5-1	TRBJ1-5	ASSEGARNQPQH
TRBV2	TRBJ1-1	ASSDEPGHPNTEAF
TRBV7-9	TRBJ2-5	ASSLGSGQETQY
TRBV29-1	TRBJ1-2	SVEGASYGYT
TRBV2	TRBJ1-6	ASRTGTGAYNSPLH
TRBV4-2	TRBJ2-5	ASSQERATYQETQY
TRBV12-3/TRBV12-4	TRBJ2-1	ASRLGDNEQF
TRBV6-5	TRBJ2-7	ASGRLGGSSYEQY
TRBV6-5	TRBJ1-6	ASRWTGGSPLH
TRBV27	TRBJ1-2	ASSLRENRYNYGYT
TRBV6-5	TRBJ1-1	ASSYRAPRSTEAF